This is a list of T cell receptor beta chains from one sample in a study of blood T cell repertoires in COVID-19. Libraries were prepared by immunoSEQ multiplex PCR; TCRdb keeps only in-frame clonotypes and omits some of them. This repertoire shows about 84,000 clones, over 70% found once; its top ten account for around 36%. Sequencing used peripheral blood. These receptors were taken from an elderly man with active or convalescent COVID-19. Both conserved end residues are part of each CDR3. The order of the fields is J gene, V gene, D gene, clone size, CDR3 DNA, CDR3 protein. D genes are given only for firm matches. Rows may omit the clone size; those that give it use once, few, many or a size class.

TRBJ1-2 | TRBV19 | . | . | TGTGCCAGTAGTATAGATCTAACGAACCTTTATGGCTACACCTTC | CASSIDLTNLYGYTF
TRBJ1-2 | TRBV27 | . | few | TGTGCCAGCAGTTCCCTTCGGGGAGGCCATACTAACTATGGCTACACCTTC | CASSSLRGGHTNYGYTF
TRBJ2-2 | TRBV3-1/TRBV3-2 | TRBD2 | . | TGTGCCAGCACACCAAGCGGGAGGACCGGGGAGCTGTTTTTT | CASTPSGRTGELFF
TRBJ2-1 | TRBV27 | . | . | TGTGCCAGCAGTCTCCCCGGGTCTAGCTCGACCTTAGGGGAGCAGTTCTTC | CASSLPGSSSTLGEQFF
TRBJ2-7 | TRBV27 | TRBD2 | . | TGTGCCAGCAGTTTGAGGGGACTAGGATCCTACGAGCAGTACTTC | CASSLRGLGSYEQYF
TRBJ1-6 | TRBV5-1 | . | . | TGCGCCAGCAGCTTGGGGGAGGATAATTCACCCCTCCACTTT | CASSLGEDNSPLHF
TRBJ1-4 | TRBV7-6 | . | . | TGTGCCAGCAGCCCGGGACAAGGGGTAAACCTTGCAACTAATGAAAAACTGTTTTTT | CASSPGQGVNLATNEKLFF
TRBJ1-3 | TRBV13 | . | . | TGTGCCAGCAGCTTATATGACACCATATATTTT | CASSLYDTIYF
TRBJ2-1 | TRBV7-2 | TRBD2 | . | TGTGCCAGCAGCATTAGCGGGGGGGCCCAGAGTGAGCAGTTCTTC | CASSISGGAQSEQFF
TRBJ2-1 | TRBV19 | . | . | TGTGCCAGTAGTATAAGTCTATACAATGAGCAGTTCTTC | CASSISLYNEQFF
TRBJ2-7 | TRBV30 | . | . | TGTGCCTGGAACCCGGGACACCCCTACGAGCAGTACTTC | CAWNPGHPYEQYF
TRBJ1-1 | TRBV12-1 | . | many | TGTGCCAGCACCCGCTACCGAAGAGGCACTGAAGCTTTCTTT | CASTRYRRGTEAFF
TRBJ2-1 | TRBV24-1 | TRBD2 | . | TGTGCCACCAGTGATAAGGGAGGTAGCGGGAGGAGCTCCTACAATGAGCAGTTCTTC | CATSDKGGSGRSSYNEQFF
TRBJ2-6 | TRBV6-2/TRBV6-3 | . | . | TGTGCCAGCAGTCCCGGGTCTCTGGGGGCCAACGTCCTGACTTTC | CASSPGSLGANVLTF
TRBJ1-1 | TRBV7-8 | TRBD1 | . | TGTGCCAGCAGAACGAGGACAGGGAACACTGAAGCTTTCTTT | CASRTRTGNTEAFF
TRBJ1-4 | TRBV11-2 | TRBD1 | . | TGTGCCAGCAGCTCAGACCGCCGGGACAGGGGGACCCCAACTAATGAAAAACTGTTTTTT | CASSSDRRDRGTPTNEKLFF
TRBJ1-1 | TRBV6-5 | . | . | TGTGCCGCGGCACGGAACACTGAAGCTTTCTTT | CAAARNTEAFF
TRBJ2-1 | TRBV5-4 | . | . | TGTGCCAGCAGCTCGGGACTTGTGACGGCTCTTCGCAATGAGCAGTTCTTC | CASSSGLVTALRNEQFF
TRBJ1-1 | TRBV20-1 | . | . | TGCAGTGCTAGTAGAGAAGCTGAAGCTTTCTTT | CSASREAEAFF
TRBJ2-1 | TRBV24-1 | . | few | TGTGCCACCCACCCCCAGGACAGAAGGGCGGACCCAAATGAGCAGTTCTTC | CATHPQDRRADPNEQFF
TRBJ1-5 | TRBV2 | . | . | TGTGCCAGCAGTGCCGCCCGGGAGGTCAATCAGCCCCAGCATTTT | CASSAAREVNQPQHF
TRBJ2-3 | TRBV28 | TRBD2 | . | TGTGCCAGCAGCATGGGACTAGCGGGACTTTATTTT | CASSMGLAGLYF
TRBJ2-7 | TRBV7-9 | . | . | TGTGCCAGCAGCTTTGGGGTAGGGGCTTACGAGCAGTACTTC | CASSFGVGAYEQYF
TRBJ1-2 | TRBV5-4 | . | . | TGTGCCAGCAGCTTGGAACAGAACTATGGCTACACCTTC | CASSLEQNYGYTF
TRBJ2-7 | TRBV6-5 | . | . | TGTGCCAGCAGTCTCGAGGGCTACGAGCAGTACTTC | CASSLEGYEQYF
TRBJ2-1 | TRBV19 | TRBD1 | . | TGTGCCAGTAGTATAGAGGACAGGGAATACAATGAGCAGTTCTTC | CASSIEDREYNEQFF
TRBJ2-7 | TRBV30 | TRBD1 | . | TGTGCCTGGAGTGTTGGGACAGCACAATACGAGCAGTACTTC | CAWSVGTAQYEQYF
TRBJ2-1 | TRBV15 | TRBD1 | . | TGTGCCACCAGCAGAGATAGGACAGGGGGCTTGGATGAGCAGTTCTTC | CATSRDRTGGLDEQFF
TRBJ2-7 | TRBV15 | . | once | TGTGCCACCAGCAGAGTGAGGGAATCCTACGAGCAGTACTTC | CATSRVRESYEQYF
TRBJ1-2 | TRBV5-4 | TRBD1 | . | TGTGCCAGCAGCCCCCCCTGGGGACAGGAAGCTAACTATGGCTACACCTTC | CASSPPWGQEANYGYTF
TRBJ1-4 | TRBV3-1/TRBV3-2 | . | . | TGTGCCAGCAGCCAAGCAGGGAGGGAAAAACTGTTTTTT | CASSQAGREKLFF
TRBJ2-5 | TRBV2 | TRBD1 | . | TGTGCCAGCAGTCCCGGGACAGGGGGGGAGACCCAGTACTTC | CASSPGTGGETQYF
TRBJ2-1 | TRBV6-4 | . | few | TGTGCCGCGGGCGGACCCGACTACAATGAGCAGTTCTTC | CAAGGPDYNEQFF
TRBJ1-2 | TRBV19 | . | few | TGTGCCAGTAGTATGGGGCTCGCAGGTGGCTACACCTTC | CASSMGLAGGYTF
TRBJ2-3 | TRBV3-1/TRBV3-2 | . | . | TGTGCCAGCAGCCAAGCTGCGGAAGATACGCAGTATTTT | CASSQAAEDTQYF
TRBJ2-1 | TRBV27 | TRBD2 | once | TGTGCCAGCAGCCGTGGACTAGCGGGAGGGCCATCCTACAATGAGCAGTTCTTC | CASSRGLAGGPSYNEQFF
TRBJ1-2 | TRBV27 | . | . | TGTGCCAGCAGTTTAATGTTGTCGGGTGGCTACACCTTC | CASSLMLSGGYTF
TRBJ1-6 | TRBV7-8 | TRBD1 | once | TGTGCCAGCAGCTTAGGGCATGGACAGGGGAATTCACCCCTCCACTTT | CASSLGHGQGNSPLHF
TRBJ2-2 | TRBV28 | . | . | TGTGCCAGCACCGGTCCCGGAGAAACCGGGGAGCTGTTTTTT | CASTGPGETGELFF
TRBJ2-3 | TRBV20-1 | . | . | TGCAGTGCTACAGGGGCAGATACGCAGTATTTT | CSATGADTQYF